The rows below give T cell receptor beta chains drawn from one sample of a study of T-cell memory formation after mild COVID-19. TCRdb passed the 5' RACE reads through MiXCR, listing each CDR3 protein once. Of 550,000 to 600,000 distinct CDR3 sequences listed, 15% to 20% were seen once; the top ten hold roughly 7.8%. Sequencing input: PBMCs or a T cell subset sorted from them (not recorded which). These receptors came from an adult woman who had mild COVID-19 (a few samples of this study predate the infection). Cell type and time point are not known. Each CDR3 is given with its conserved first and last residue. D genes are given only for firm matches. For some rows the clone size is stated as once, few or many, or as a class when expanded; others skip it.

TRBJ2-7	.	TRBV4-1	few	TGCGCCAGCAGCCAAGTATGGGGTCGTTCATCCTACGAGCAGTACTTC	CASSQVWGRSSYEQYF
TRBJ2-3	TRBD1	TRBV9	.	TGTGCCAGCAGCGTAAGGACAGGGGGCACAGATACGCAGTATTTT	CASSVRTGGTDTQYF
TRBJ2-5	.	TRBV30	.	TGTGCCTGGCAGCGGACGACGCAAGAGACCCAGTACTTC	CAWQRTTQETQYF
TRBJ1-2	.	TRBV27	few	TGTGCCAGCAGTTTAAGCTACGGGGAGGTGAGCTATGGCTACACCTTC	CASSLSYGEVSYGYTF
TRBJ2-2	.	TRBV12-3/TRBV12-4	.	TGTGCCAGCAGTTTTAAACAGCCTGCGAACACCGGGGAGCTGTTTTTT	CASSFKQPANTGELFF
TRBJ1-3	.	TRBV29-1	.	TGCAGCGTTGGAGTAAATGGAAACACCATATATTTT	CSVGVNGNTIYF
TRBJ2-7	.	TRBV9	.	TGTGCCAGCAGCGTAACGGACACTTACTACGAGCAGTACTTC	CASSVTDTYYEQYF
TRBJ2-1	.	TRBV4-1	.	TGCGCCAGCAGCCAAGATGTCACAGGGTATGAGCAGTTCTTC	CASSQDVTGYEQFF
TRBJ1-1	TRBD1	TRBV7-8	.	TGTGCCAGCAGCTTAGTCATCGGGACAGGGTACACTGAAGCTTTCTTT	CASSLVIGTGYTEAFF
TRBJ2-1	.	TRBV9	few	TGTGCCAGCAGCGCCCGGGACTTTCTATCCTACAATGAGCAGTTCTTC	CASSARDFLSYNEQFF
TRBJ2-5	TRBD1	TRBV7-9	many	TGTGCCAGCAGCAAACAGGGGCAACAAGAGACCCAGTACTTC	CASSKQGQQETQYF
TRBJ1-1	.	TRBV18	.	TGTGCCAGCTCACCTGGACCCGGGGGCACTGAAGCTTTCTTT	CASSPGPGGTEAFF
TRBJ2-2	TRBD2	TRBV7-9	few	TGTGCCAGCAGCCCCAAACTAGCGGGGGGCCCCACCGGGGAGCTGTTTTTT	CASSPKLAGGPTGELFF
TRBJ2-7	TRBD1	TRBV3-1	.	TGTGCCAGCAGCCAAGGGGACAGATCGAGCTCCTACGAGCAGTACTTC	CASSQGDRSSSYEQYF
TRBJ1-1	.	TRBV5-4	few	TGTGCCAGCAGCTTGGGTTTCGGGTTCACTGAAGCTTTCTTT	CASSLGFGFTEAFF
TRBJ2-2	TRBD1	TRBV4-1	few	TGCGCCACCAAGCCCGGACAGGGTTGGGTCACCGGGGAGCTGTTTTTT	CATKPGQGWVTGELFF
TRBJ2-7	TRBD2	TRBV5-5	.	TGTGCCAGCAAGTTTCCGGGACTAGCCTACGAGCAGTACTTC	CASKFPGLAYEQYF
TRBJ2-2	TRBD1	TRBV6-5	.	TGTGCCAGCAGTTACGCCACAGGGGCCTCCACCGGGGAGCTGTTTTTT	CASSYATGASTGELFF
TRBJ2-3	.	TRBV12-3/TRBV12-4	.	TGTGCCAGCAGTTTAGGCCAGGGGTGGACAACAGATACGCAGTATTTT	CASSLGQGWTTDTQYF
TRBJ1-4	.	TRBV6-5	many	TGTGCCAGCAAGGAGGGAGCTAATGAAAAACTGTTTTTT	CASKEGANEKLFF
TRBJ2-3	TRBD2	TRBV5-1	few	TGCGCCAGCAGCTCGACTAGCGGGAGTTATACGCAGTATTTT	CASSSTSGSYTQYF
TRBJ2-1	.	TRBV9	.	TGTGCCAGCAGCGTAGATGACGGTTGGGGTGAGCAGTTCTTC	CASSVDDGWGEQFF
TRBJ2-7	.	TRBV30	.	TGTGCCTGGAGTGTAAATCCGGGAAGCTCCTACGAGCAGTACTTC	CAWSVNPGSSYEQYF
TRBJ2-7	TRBD2	TRBV6-2/TRBV6-3	.	TGTGCCAGCAGACCAGAAGCGGGAGGGCCCAGGGAATACGAGCAGTACTTC	CASRPEAGGPREYEQYF
TRBJ2-7	TRBD2	TRBV7-9	.	TGTGCCAGCAGCCGACTAGCGGGAGGACAGAGCTCCTACGAGCAGTACTTC	CASSRLAGGQSSYEQYF
TRBJ2-7	.	TRBV13	.	TGTGCCAGCAGCTTAATAAACAGCTACAGAGGGTACGAGCAGTACTTC	CASSLINSYRGYEQYF
TRBJ2-7	TRBD1	TRBV2	.	TGTGCCAGCAGTGAATTTGGACAGGGGGCCTACGAGCAGTACTTC	CASSEFGQGAYEQYF
TRBJ1-1	.	TRBV18	few	TGTGCCAGCTCACCGGCGATGGAGAACACTGAAGCTTTCTTT	CASSPAMENTEAFF
TRBJ1-1	TRBD1	TRBV29-1	.	TGCAGCGTTTCGACAGGGTGGGACACTGAAGCTTTCTTT	CSVSTGWDTEAFF
TRBJ2-7	.	TRBV5-5	few	TGTGCCAGCAGCTTATCCCTAGACAGCTCCTACGAGCAGTACTTC	CASSLSLDSSYEQYF
TRBJ2-6	.	TRBV7-9	.	TGTGCCAGCAGCTTAGTTGGGGCGGCTGGGGCCAACGTCCTGACTTTC	CASSLVGAAGANVLTF
TRBJ2-7	TRBD2	TRBV30	few	TGTGCCTACCGGGAGGGGTACGAGCAGTACTTC	CAYREGYEQYF
TRBJ2-2	TRBD1	TRBV19	.	TGTGCCAGTATCCCACAGGGGGCTTCTAACACCGGGGAGCTGTTTTTT	CASIPQGASNTGELFF
TRBJ2-7	.	TRBV6-5	few	TGTGCCAGCAGTTCTCTGCCACCCGTAGAGCAGTACTTC	CASSSLPPVEQYF
TRBJ1-6	TRBD1	TRBV12-3/TRBV12-4	.	TGTGCCAGCACCCAGGCCGGGACAGCTCTTTCACCCCTCCACTTT	CASTQAGTALSPLHF
TRBJ1-2	.	TRBV7-2	few	TGTGCCAGCAGCTTAGTAGGGGCGAGCTATGGCTACACCTTC	CASSLVGASYGYTF
TRBJ1-2	.	TRBV12-3/TRBV12-4	.	TGTGCCAGCACCCGGGACACGGGGCTACCCTACACCTTC	CASTRDTGLPYTF
TRBJ2-3	.	TRBV3-1	.	TGTGCCAGTGCCCCATCGGTGCGCAGCACAGATACGCAGTATTTT	CASAPSVRSTDTQYF
TRBJ2-7	TRBD1	TRBV4-1	few	TGCGCCAGCAGCCCCACGGGGACAGATCCCTACGAGCAGTACTTC	CASSPTGTDPYEQYF
TRBJ1-6	.	TRBV11-2	few	TGTGCCAGCCAAACCGGAGTAAATTCACCCCTCCACTTT	CASQTGVNSPLHF
TRBJ2-1	TRBD2	TRBV30	.	TGTGCCTGGTCCCAGCTAGTGGCGGGGGGGCAGTTCTTC	CAWSQLVAGGQFF